This TCR beta chain was sequenced in a study of cytomegalovirus exposure and HLA in healthy donors. Whole-study context: The early release's HLA-typed donors yielded tens of millions of unique TCRs. Membership in the Caucasian-associated ancestry cluster was found for around 85% of 300 to 400 genotyped donors. Findings of the study overall: Within a later analysis, the majority of CMV-associated TCR beta chains appeared HLA-restricted.

In germline, CDR1 is MNHNY, CDR2 SVGAGI (reference sequence). The V and J ends lost 4 bases and 3 bases respectively, with 16 bases between them. This CDR3 region has 16 residues. The PCR was carried out with 60 Vbeta primers and 13 Jbeta primers. TCRdb's copy holds only in-frame clones and misses some; the assay was immunoSEQ multiplex PCR. The sample includes 100,000 to 150,000 clones, approximately 75% seen only once; the top ten take about 3.3%. As concerns this clone: Its antigen is still unknown.

Material for sequencing was PBMCs. The V call is TRBV6-6, the J call TRBJ2-4, with a tentative D call TRBD1 (5 bases). The source of this sequence is a woman aged 50 to 60 in good health and CMV-seronegative. CDR3 sequence reads: CASSSNQGRGKNIQYF. The CDR3, as DNA: TGTGCCAGCAGTTCGAACCAGGGTCGTGGCAAAAACATTCAGTACTTC.